Each of the 27 T cell receptor beta chains below was sequenced from the same sample in a study of tumor T cells in aggressive B-cell lymphoma. Repertoires were generated with immunoSEQ multiplex PCR, while TCRdb's copy carries only in-frame clones and drops some. The table records about 300 clones, about 85% of them present only once. Sequencing was performed on tumor tissue. These receptors were taken from an adult with diffuse large B cell lymphoma.

The chain links TRBV6-5 to TRBJ2-2, with unresolved D. Trimming shortened V by 2 bases and J by 0 bases, and 7 bases separated the two germline ends. This CDR3 has 15 residues. The germline gives CDR1 MNHEY, CDR2 SVGAGI. The CDR3 DNA follows: TGTGCCAGCAGTTACGGCCTTACGAACACCGGGGAGCTGTTTTTT. It specifies CASSYGLTNTGELFF.

The chain couples TRBV4-3 to TRBJ2-7; 10 bases are a match to TRBD1. Per germline, CDR1 LGHNA and CDR2 YSLEER. The CDR3 has 16 amino acids. After removal of 5 bases from V and 1 base from J, the junction contained 8 bases not matched to a gene. The CDR3 DNA reads TGCGCCAGCAGCTTCTCCGGGACAGGGGAGTCCTACGAGCAGTACTTC. It is translated as CASSFSGTGESYEQYF.

This chain links TRBV4-3 with TRBJ2-7, with D perhaps matching TRBD1 (5 bases). Trimming cost V 3 bases and J 3 bases, with 15 bases left between them. CDR3 length equals 15 residues. The V gene's germline CDR1 is LGHNA and CDR2 YSLEER. The CDR3 DNA reads TGCGCCAGCAGCCACGAAGGGGTTTTACGCTACGAGCAGTACTTC. Amino acids: CASSHEGVLRYEQYF.

The rearrangement joins TRBV7-3 to TRBJ1-2; D might be TRBD1 (6 bases). CDR3 length equals 14 residues. CDR1 SGHTA and CDR2 FQGTGA come from the germline V gene. Trimming left V 4 bases short and J 3 bases short, with 12 bases between. CDR3 sequence: CASSSGQPHYGYTF. The CDR3 region has the DNA TGTGCCAGCAGCTCAGGACAGCCACACTATGGCTACACCTTC.

This clone was seen only a few times. The CDR3 nucleotides read TGTGCCAGCAGTGAAGGGGCAGGCAATCAGCCCCAGCATTTT. This encodes CASSEGAGNQPQHF. The rearrangement uses TRBV25-1 and TRBJ1-5; D might be TRBD1 (5 bases). CDR1 MGHDK and CDR2 SYGVNS come from the germline V gene. The CDR3 is 14 residues long. Trimming removed 2 bases at V and 2 bases at J, with 7 bases between.

The V call is TRBV5-8, the J call TRBJ1-6; D is unclear. CDR1 and CDR2 (germline): SGHTS, YDEGEE. The CDR3 covers 16 residues. V was cut by 2 bases and J by 0 bases, with 9 bases left in between. The CDR3 nucleotides read TGTGCCAGCAGCTTAATTAGGAGCTCCTATAATTCACCCCTCCACTTT. Its protein product is CASSLIRSSYNSPLHF.

The chain is built from TRBV7-6 and TRBJ1-3; D is ambiguous. CDR3 size: 13 residues. Trimming took off 2 bases at V and 4 bases at J, with 6 bases between the two ends. Germline-derived CDR1 and CDR2 are SGHVS and FNYEAQ. CDR3 sequence reads: CASSLNQGNTIYF. The CDR3 nucleotides read TGTGCCAGCAGCTTAAATCAGGGAAACACCATATATTTT.

The chain has TRBV10-3 and TRBJ2-5; 10 bases line up with TRBD1. The germline CDR1 and CDR2 sequences are ENHRY and SYGVKD. The CDR3 is 11 residues long. V was clipped by 4 bases and J by 11 bases; unmatched bases: 1. The CDR3 reads CAISVDRGQYF. The CDR3 DNA is TGTGCCATCAGTGTGGACAGGGGGCAGTACTTC.

A single count supports this clone. The chain couples TRBV27 to TRBJ2-1; no definite D call. V was cut by 3 bases and J by 4 bases, with 4 bases left in between. Germline V gene lookup returns CDR1 MNHEY and CDR2 SMNVEV (reference sequence). The CDR3 extends over 12 amino acids. The CDR3 DNA reads as TGTGCCAGCAGTTTCAGTTACAATGAGCAGTTCTTC. This encodes CASSFSYNEQFF.

This clone was seen just once. The V and J genes are TRBV9 and TRBJ1-5; D uncertain. CDR1 is SGDLS and CDR2 is YYNGEE in the germline V gene. The CDR3 is 13 amino acids. The ends were cut back, 0 bases at V and 7 bases at J, with 8 bases in the middle. The CDR3 sequence: CASSVESYQPQHF. Here the CDR3 DNA reads TGTGCCAGCAGCGTAGAGAGTTACCAGCCCCAGCATTTT.

As regards this clone: Its ends do not fully match the called genes, so a read error is possible. The chain uses TRBV4-3 and TRBJ1-5; maybe TRBD1 (5 bases). Germline CDR1 reads LGHNA; CDR2 reads YSLEER. The CDR3 is 13 amino acids. Written as DNA, the CDR3 is TGCGCCAGCAATAAGGGGAGGGGTCAGCCTCAGCATTTT. Translated, it gives CASNKGRGQPQHF.

This CDR3 reads CASTEGRTAADTQYF. The DNA for the CDR3 is TGTGCCAGCACCGAGGGCCGAACCGCCGCAGATACGCAGTATTTT. The chain recombines TRBV2 with TRBJ2-3, with a possible D match to TRBD2 (5 bases). Per the germline V gene, CDR1 is SNHLY and CDR2 is FYNNEI. V was trimmed by 7 bases and J by 4 bases, leaving 18 bases between them. The CDR3 sequence is 15 residues long.

The V and J genes are TRBV28 and TRBJ2-3, with D hard to call. There are 15 residues in the CDR3. The germline V gene encodes CDR1 MDHEN and CDR2 SYDVKM. V was clipped by 5 bases and J by 0 bases, with 12 bases between them. CDR3 sequence: CASSASGASTDTQYF. The CDR3 bases are TGTGCCAGCAGTGCGTCGGGTGCGAGCACAGATACGCAGTATTTT.

The chain uses TRBV11-3 and TRBJ2-3; TRBD2 matches at 7 bases. V was clipped by 5 bases and J by 6 bases; unmatched bases: 8. From germline, CDR1 is SGHNT and CDR2 YENEEA. The CDR3 totals 14 residues. The CDR3 region is CASSRTRLYDTQYF. In DNA, the CDR3 is TGTGCCAGCAGCCGGACTAGACTTTATGATACGCAGTATTTT.

This clone is classed as hyperexpanded. The J gene is TRBJ1-4, the V gene TRBV7-9, with 9 bases that match TRBD1. The V and J ends lost 5 bases and 4 bases, in that order; junction bases with no gene match: 8. The CDR3 is 16 amino acids. Germline V gives CDR1 SEHNR, CDR2 FQNEAQ (reference sequence). This CDR3 reads CASSKLWTGVNEKLFF. CDR3 bases: TGTGCCAGCAGCAAGCTTTGGACAGGGGTTAATGAAAAACTGTTTTTT. Full variable domain (rest looked up from reference TRBV7-9 and TRBJ1-4): DTGVSQNPRHKITKRGQNVTFRCDPISEHNRLYWYRQTLGQGPEFLTYFQNEAQLEKSRLLSDRFSAERPKGSFSTLEIQRTEQGDSAMYLCASSKLWTGVNEKLFFGSGTQLSVL.

The chain links TRBV4-3 to TRBJ2-1; 11 bases agree with TRBD2. The J segment lost 0 bases and the V segment lost 4 bases, leaving 5 bases of the junction unmatched. Per germline, CDR1 LGHNA and CDR2 YSLEER. CDR3 length: 17 residues. This chain's CDR3 is CASSRGTSGLSYNEQFF. The CDR3 DNA reads TGCGCCAGCAGCCGGGGGACTAGCGGCCTCTCCTACAATGAGCAGTTCTTC.

The chain employs TRBV7-3 and TRBJ2-7; TRBD2 aligns across 8 bases. The CDR3 runs 14 residues. The V and J ends lost 3 bases and 3 bases, in that order; junction bases with no gene match: 4. CDR1 SGHTA and CDR2 FQGTGA come from the germline V gene. The CDR3 sequence: CASSLGTSNYEQYF. CDR3 nucleotide sequence: TGTGCCAGCAGCTTGGGGACTAGTAACTACGAGCAGTACTTC.

V usage is TRBV12-5 and J usage is TRBJ1-2; TRBD1 might be the D (5 bases). V was pared by 5 bases and J by 4 bases, with 23 bases between. Germline CDR1 LGHNT, CDR2 FRNRAP. CDR3 length equals 17 residues. The CDR3 DNA reads TGTGCTAGTGGTGAAGACATTCTGCAGGGAAAGACCTATGGCTACACCTTC. Translating it yields CASGEDILQGKTYGYTF.

This clone was detected only a few times. J is TRBJ2-7 and V is TRBV21-1; TRBD2 is the table's D call, not checked against the DNA. TRBV21-1 is recorded as a pseudogene. The CDR3 has 17 residues. The CDR3 nucleotides read TGTGCCAGCAGCCCTAGGCCACTTAGCGGGATACCCCTTGAGCAGTACTTC. Protein sequence: CASSPRPLSGIPLEQYF.

The gene calls are TRBV7-2 and TRBJ1-2; D not certain. Between the trimmed V and J ends, which lost 1 base and 8 bases, there was a span of 17 bases. The CDR3 spans 15 residues. CDR1 is SGHTA and CDR2 is FQGNSA in the germline V gene. The CDR3 here is CASSLVAPPPGGYTF. DNA of the CDR3: TGTGCCAGCAGCTTAGTGGCCCCTCCCCCGGGGGGCTACACCTTC.

The chain couples TRBV4-2 to TRBJ1-5; a weak D match, TRBD1 (5 bases). CDR1 is LGHNA and CDR2 is YNFKEQ in the germline V gene. V was shortened by 3 bases and J by 0 bases, with 9 bases between the two germline ends. The CDR3 consists of 15 residues. The CDR3 bases are TGTGCCAGCAGCCACCGACAGCCTAGCAATCAGCCCCAGCATTTT. Translating it yields CASSHRQPSNQPQHF.

This clone was seen once. The junction shows a germline mismatch at one end, possibly a read error. The chain couples TRBV9 to TRBJ1-3; D not certain. The CDR3 sequence is 15 residues long. CDR1 is SGDLS and CDR2 is YYNGEE in the germline V gene. The CDR3: CASSVAREGGNIIYF. The DNA for the CDR3 is TGTGCCAGCAGCGTAGCGAGGGAGGGAGGAAACATCATATATTTT.

The chain has TRBV19 and TRBJ1-4; D might be TRBD1 (6 bases). This CDR3 region has 21 residues. Trimming took 8 bases from V and 7 from J, leaving 38 bases between them. Germline V gene sequence: CDR1 LNHDA, CDR2 SQIVND (reference sequence). The CDR3 coding sequence is TGTGCCAGTTACGCCATAGGATACGGGACATCGGCTGGGAAGAGTGTTGAAAAACTGTTTTTT. It translates to CASYAIGYGTSAGKSVEKLFF. Full variable domain (missing parts from reference TRBV19 and TRBJ1-4): DGGITQSPKYLFRKEGQNVTLSCEQNLNHDAMYWYRQDPGQGLRLIYYSQIVNDFQKGDIAEGYSVSREKKESFPLTVTSAQKNPTAFYLCASYAIGYGTSAGKSVEKLFFGSGTQLSVL.

This clone was observed a single time. The chain combines TRBV28 with TRBJ2-3; TRBD2 might be the D (6 bases). CDR3 size: 15 residues. CDR1 and CDR2 from the germline V gene are MDHEN and SYDVKM. V was clipped by 6 bases and J by 4 bases, with 17 bases between them. Written as DNA, the CDR3 is TGTGCCAGCAGCCCCAGCGGGTCAGTATCAGATACGCAGTATTTT. This encodes CASSPSGSVSDTQYF.

The chain couples TRBV9 to TRBJ1-2, with 7 bases aligning to TRBD1. CDR1 and CDR2 from the germline V gene are SGDLS and YYNGEE. The CDR3 is 15 residues long. V shed 4 bases and J 3 bases; nucleotides not matched to a gene: 9. The CDR3 DNA is TGTGCCAGCAGCTCCTTTCTCGGGACAGACTATGGCTACACCTTC. Translation: CASSSFLGTDYGYTF.

The rearrangement links TRBV7-9 to TRBJ1-5; D unresolved. This CDR3 contains 13 residues. Trimming pared 1 base from V and 5 bases from J, leaving 6 bases between. Germline assignment: CDR1 SEHNR and CDR2 FQNEAQ (reference sequence). The CDR3 spells CASSLERDQPQHF. In nucleotides, the CDR3 is TGTGCCAGCAGCTTAGAACGGGATCAGCCCCAGCATTTT.

This rearrangement joins TRBV6-5 to TRBJ2-7; TRBD1 might be the D (5 bases). The CDR3 runs to 13 residues. Trimming removed 7 bases from V and 3 bases from J, with 13 bases in between. Germline CDR1 is MNHEY and CDR2 is SVGAGI. The CDR3 is CASTAQANYEQYF. CDR3 coding DNA: TGTGCCAGCACCGCACAGGCTAACTACGAGCAGTACTTC.